A single sample is the source of the 8 T cell receptor beta chains below, sequenced in a study of CD8 T cells in ankylosing spondylitis. MiXCR, run by TCRdb on the 5' RACE reads, gives a single entry per CDR3 protein. Among some 290,000 distinct CDR3 sequences, about 19% were seen once, and the ten largest hold 7.5% to 9%. The sequenced sample was blood, either unsorted or a sorted T cell fraction (not recorded which). The receptors were sampled from a male donor with ankylosing spondylitis or in good health (not recorded which).

This clonotype was counted only a few times. The rearrangement uses TRBV28 and TRBJ2-1, with a possible D match to TRBD1 (6 bases). The CDR3 extends over 15 amino acids. The ends were cut back, 6 bases at V and 6 bases at J, with 18 bases in the middle. The germline CDR1 and CDR2 sequences are MDHEN and SYDVKM. The CDR3: CASRPPGQNGNEQFF. Written as DNA, the CDR3 is TGTGCCAGCAGACCGCCGGGACAAAACGGCAATGAGCAGTTCTTC. The variable domain in full, with the rest retrieved from reference TRBV28 and TRBJ2-1, is DVKVTQSSRYLVKRTGEKVFLECVQDMDHENMFWYRQDPGLGLRLIYFSYDVKMKEKGDIPEGYSVSREKKERFSLILESASTNQTSMYLCASRPPGQNGNEQFFGPGTRLTVL.

The chain combines TRBV11-2 with TRBJ2-5, with a possible D match to TRBD2 (5 bases). The CDR3 extends over 15 amino acids. Trimming took off 3 bases at V and 0 bases at J, with 11 bases between the two ends. CDR1 is SGHAT, CDR2 FQNNGV, per germline. The CDR3 coding sequence is TGTGCCAGCAGCTTGGACTTCCAGTACCAAGAGACCCAGTACTTC. This gives the protein CASSLDFQYQETQYF.

This clonotype was seen ten or more times. The rearrangement joins TRBV12-3 or TRBV12-4 to TRBJ1-1; D unclear. The germline V and J ends were trimmed by 4 bases and 10 bases, with 7 bases remaining between them. The CDR3 loop spans 10 amino acids. The CDR3 nucleotides read TGTGCCAGCAGTTCATATAGAGCTTTCTTT. Its translation: CASSSYRAFF.

This clonotype has a count of ten or more. The rearrangement uses TRBV12-3 or TRBV12-4 and TRBJ1-1; unclear D gene. This CDR3 contains 14 residues. V was trimmed by 7 bases and J by 5 bases, leaving 17 bases between them. The CDR3 region is CASTITWGGTEAFF. The CDR3 DNA reads as TGTGCCAGCACCATCACTTGGGGAGGTACTGAAGCTTTCTTT.

In its sample, this clonotype was seen a few times. J is TRBJ1-5 and V is TRBV20-1; D may be TRBD1 (6 bases). Germline values: CDR1 DFQATT, CDR2 SNEGSKA (reference sequence). This CDR3 comprises 16 residues. V was cut by 3 bases and J by 2 bases, with 17 bases left in between. The CDR3 sequence: CSARRSGQVGNQPQHF. The CDR3 DNA follows: TGCAGTGCTAGGAGGTCGGGACAAGTAGGCAATCAGCCCCAGCATTTT.

This clonotype was seen only a few times. V gene TRBV5-1 combines with J gene TRBJ2-5; weak D call: TRBD2 (6 bases). Germline values: CDR1 SGHRS, CDR2 YFSETQ. V lost 4 bases and J lost 3, with 13 bases in between. This CDR3 contains 14 residues. The CDR3 region is CASSNSGLEETQYF. The CDR3, as DNA: TGCGCCAGCAGCAATAGCGGACTCGAAGAGACCCAGTACTTC.

V is TRBV12-3 or TRBV12-4 and J is TRBJ2-1; possible D gene TRBD2, 5 bases. The CDR3 sequence is 14 residues long. Trimming removed 5 bases at V and 7 bases at J, with 15 bases between. The chain's CDR3 is CASSPSQTRNEQFF. The CDR3 bases are TGTGCCAGCAGTCCTAGCCAAACTAGAAATGAGCAGTTCTTC.

The sample holds one count of this clonotype. The CDR3 region is CASSYSLGTSGREPDTQYF. As DNA, the CDR3 is TGTGCCAGCAGTTACTCCTTAGGGACTAGCGGGAGGGAACCAGATACGCAGTATTTT. V usage is TRBV6-5 and J usage is TRBJ2-3; 16 bases are a match to TRBD2. The CDR3 is 19 amino acids. Trimming removed 0 bases from V and 4 bases from J; junction bases left unmatched: 7. CDR1 MNHEY and CDR2 SVGAGI come from the germline V gene.